This TCR beta chain was recovered during a study of T cell responses to AZD1222 COVID-19 vaccine. Sequenced by immunoSEQ multiplex PCR; TCRdb stores in-frame clones only, minus some. The sample contains roughly 100,000 clones, about 90% of which appear only once. CDR3 length: 15 residues. J gave up 6 bases and V 3 bases, and 3 bases lay outside the gene matches. CDR1 and CDR2 (germline): MDHEN, SYDVKM. The rearrangement joins TRBV28 to TRBJ1-5; 12 positions agree with TRBD1. The source of this sequence is an adult in good health. Source: peripheral blood, taken on day 0 of AZD1222 vaccination. CDR3 sequence reads: CASSFGTGGFQPQHF. The CDR3 coding sequence is TGTGCCAGCAGTTTCGGGACAGGGGGCTTTCAGCCCCAGCATTTT.